This record covers a single T cell receptor beta chain. As originally analysed: Reference gene primers were amplified, and this amplification served to estimate nucleated cell counts. Only in-frame clones appear in the TCRdb table, and some are missing; sequencing was by immunoSEQ multiplex PCR. D and trimming were read from the DNA, whereas the V and J calls and clone size are those reported in that table. The data show roughly 170,000 clones, approximately 87% seen once. The V gene lost 6 bases and the J gene lost 6 bases, with 12 bases spanning the gap. There are 13 residues in the CDR3. Germline CDR1 reads LNHDA; CDR2 reads SQIVND (reference sequence). The sample is drawn from a study of blood T cell repertoires in COVID-19. In the study overall: Researchers got acute and convalescent COVID-19 samples from the United States, Italy and Spain. T cells, B-cell-depleted T cells, or PBMCs provided the cDNA or gDNA that served as material.

The chain employs TRBV19 and TRBJ1-5; D is uncertain. What was sequenced was peripheral blood. This receptor was identified in a man aged 65 to 85 with active or convalescent COVID-19. CDR3 coding DNA: TGTGCCAGTAGCGCGGTCTCGGGTCAGCCCCAGCATTTT. It is translated as CASSAVSGQPQHF.